These T cell receptor beta chains were read from a single sample in a study of CD8+ T cells in alopecia areata. Here immunoSEQ multiplex PCR was the method, and the copy in TCRdb shows in-frame clones only, minus some. In the table there are 270,000 or so clones, roughly 64% of which are singletons. Source: CD4+ T cells sorted from blood, taken at week 24, from a patient treated with tofacitinib. The receptors stem from a human donor with alopecia areata. Both conserved end residues are part of each CDR3. D genes are given only for firm matches. A row's size may be missing; if present it is once, few, many or a size class.

d_call | j_call | v_call | clone_size | cdr3_aa | cdr3_nt
- | TRBJ1-2 | TRBV11-1 | - | CASSNHRDGYTF | TGTGCCAGCAGCAATCACAGGGACGGCTACACCTTC
- | TRBJ2-1 | TRBV29-1 | - | CSVEDPINEQFF | TGCAGCGTTGAGGACCCCATAAATGAGCAGTTCTTC
- | TRBJ2-3 | TRBV2 | - | CASSSDRTDTQYF | TGTGCCAGCAGTTCCGACAGGACAGATACGCAGTATTTT
- | TRBJ1-1 | TRBV5-1 | - | CASSYQGSLNTEAFF | TGCGCCAGCAGCTACCAGGGGTCTCTGAACACTGAAGCTTTCTTT
TRBD2 | TRBJ2-1 | TRBV30 | - | CAWSGGFSYNEQFF | TGTGCCTGGTCGGGGGGTTTCTCCTACAATGAGCAGTTCTTC
- | TRBJ1-6 | TRBV7-2 | - | CASSSRTGKNSPLHF | TGTGCCAGCAGCTCCCGGACGGGAAAAAATTCACCCCTCCACTTT
- | TRBJ2-5 | TRBV30 | - | CAWTGSRETQYF | TGTGCCTGGACAGGATCGAGGGAGACCCAGTACTTC
TRBD1 | TRBJ1-1 | TRBV18 | - | CASSPLSTGGKNTEAFF | TGTGCCAGCTCACCACTCTCGACAGGGGGCAAGAACACTGAAGCTTTCTTT
- | TRBJ2-3 | TRBV9 | few | CASSVAGSGSGDTQYF | TGTGCCAGCAGCGTAGCTGGGTCCGGGTCCGGAGATACGCAGTATTTT
- | TRBJ2-2 | TRBV19 | few | CASSISAGELFF | TGTGCCAGTAGTATATCGGCCGGGGAGCTGTTTTTT
- | TRBJ2-7 | TRBV5-6 | - | CASSTFQGRPYEQYF | TGTGCCAGCAGCACCTTCCAGGGGAGACCCTACGAGCAGTACTTC
- | TRBJ2-3 | TRBV30 | - | CAWSVGTLRSF | TGTGCCTGGAGTGTGGGGACTCTGCGGAGTTTT
- | TRBJ2-2 | TRBV29-1 | - | CSACAGSSNTGELFF | TGCAGCGCATGCGCCGGGTCTTCGAACACCGGGGAGCTGTTTTTT
- | TRBJ1-5 | TRBV15 | - | CATSRDEAGNQPQHF | TGTGCCACCAGCAGAGATGAGGCGGGAAATCAGCCCCAGCATTTT
- | TRBJ1-2 | TRBV6-1 | - | CATKGQGNNYGYTF | TGTGCCACCAAAGGACAAGGAAACAACTATGGCTACACCTTC
- | TRBJ1-2 | TRBV27 | - | CASSLHGQPYGYTF | TGTGCCAGCAGTTTACATGGACAGCCCTATGGCTACACCTTC
- | TRBJ2-1 | TRBV30 | - | CAWSGSGGTYNEQFF | TGTGCCTGGAGTGGATCCGGGGGTACCTACAATGAGCAGTTCTTC
TRBD2 | TRBJ2-6 | TRBV4-1 | - | CASSQEGSGGLLGANVLTF | TGCGCCAGCAGCCAAGAAGGGAGCGGGGGGCTCCTGGGGGCCAACGTCCTGACTTTC
- | TRBJ1-1 | TRBV7-2 | - | CASSLDSNTEAFF | TGTGCCAGCAGCTTAGACAGCAACACTGAAGCTTTCTTT
- | TRBJ2-3 | TRBV6-5 | - | CASRGGNTDTQYF | TGTGCCAGCAGAGGGGGGAACACAGATACGCAGTATTTT
- | TRBJ2-6 | TRBV5-6 | - | CASSWVEGANVLTF | TGTGCCAGCAGCTGGGTAGAAGGGGCCAACGTCCTGACTTTC
TRBD1 | TRBJ1-5 | TRBV11-2 | - | CASSLGQGSNQPQHF | TGTGCCAGCAGCCTGGGACAGGGGAGCAATCAGCCCCAGCATTTT